This TCR beta chain is drawn from a study of blood T cell repertoires in COVID-19. Enrollees, about 18 to 95 years old, lived in some 24 US areas. Categorization into cohorts depended on clinical history that participants reported. Recovered Cohort 3 donors showed two negative PCRs, clearance, or symptom resolution. In the study's own analysis: Amplification with reference gene primers provided the estimates of nucleated cell counts. Sequenced by immunoSEQ multiplex PCR; TCRdb stores in-frame clones only, minus some. The V and J calls and the clone size are those of that table, but D and trimming were determined from the DNA. Altogether roughly 250,000 clones are present, around 89% being singletons, with the ten largest covering 8% to 10%. This CDR3 is 12 amino acids long. Trimming shortened V by 2 bases and J by 5 bases, and 6 bases separated the two germline ends. Germline V gene lookup returns CDR1 SGHDT and CDR2 YYEEEE.

Only one count was recorded for this clone. This TCR came from a middle-aged man who had recovered from COVID-19. The sequencing sample was made of PBMCs or T cells enriched from blood (not recorded which). The rearrangement links TRBV5-6 to TRBJ2-3; D is unresolved. This chain's CDR3 is CASSFLRDTQYF. CDR3 nucleotides: TGTGCCAGCAGCTTCCTTCGAGATACGCAGTATTTT.